This T cell receptor beta chain comes out of a study of response to subunit inactivated influenza vaccine. Overall study results and limits: The authors put forward the suggestion that each seasonal influenza vaccination may bring in only a limited number of new T cells.

Comment on this clonotype: Antigen: not known.

This CDR3 is 17 amino acids long. Losses at the gene ends were 4 bases for V and 9 bases for J; bases not matched to a gene: 9. Germline V gene lookup returns CDR1 SGHKS and CDR2 YYEKEE (reference sequence). Each CDR3 protein gets one entry after TCRdb re-called the RT-PCR reads with MiXCR. Of about 650,000 distinct CDR3 sequences listed, 14% are singletons. The source is a man in his fifties or sixties who received an inactivated influenza vaccine. The sample here was PBMCs from blood, taken around 14 days before vaccination. The rearrangement joins TRBV5-5 to TRBJ2-2, with TRBD2 matching 16 bases. CDR3 DNA sequence: TGTGCCAGCAGCGCGGGACTAGCGGGAGGGAGCGGCCGGGAGCTGTTTTTT. Residues: CASSAGLAGGSGRELFF.